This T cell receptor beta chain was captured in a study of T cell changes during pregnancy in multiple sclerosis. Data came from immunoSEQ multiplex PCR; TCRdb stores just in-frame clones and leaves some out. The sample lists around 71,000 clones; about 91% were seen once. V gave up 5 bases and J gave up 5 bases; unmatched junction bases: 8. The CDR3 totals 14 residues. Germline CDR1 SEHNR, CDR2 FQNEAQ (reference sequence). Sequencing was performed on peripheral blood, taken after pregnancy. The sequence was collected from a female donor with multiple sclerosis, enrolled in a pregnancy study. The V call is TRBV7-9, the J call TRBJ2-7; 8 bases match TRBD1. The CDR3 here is CASSPQTGANEQYF. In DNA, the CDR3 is TGTGCCAGCAGCCCCCAGACAGGGGCCAACGAGCAGTACTTC.